There are many counts of the clone carrying this T cell receptor beta chain. No antigen is known for it. At one of its ends the junction is not consistent with the germline gene, which may arise from a read error. The data are from a study of Graves' ophthalmopathy and Graves' hyperthyroidism. The germline gives CDR1 MNHNS, CDR2 SASEGT. This CDR3 has 12 amino acids. With a duration under 3 months, ophthalmopathy in the donors showed moderate-to-severe activity, CAS ≥3 and NOSPECS ≥4. Fresh peripheral blood, approximately 10 ml, was the PBMC source. TCR beta CDR3 regions were amplified from RNA transcripts. The library came from an HTBI-primed first-round RT-PCR and a second-round multiplex PCR. Using its own MiXCR run on the multiplex PCR reads, TCRdb lists one record per CDR3 protein. The sample has some 210,000 distinct CDR3 sequences; 25% to 35% are singletons. Study-wide findings and caveats: Using a 13-signature model, the authors split ophthalmopathy from stable hyperthyroidism, with 85% to 90% sensitivity and approximately 84% specificity. The authors also found most expanded thyroid clonotypes above 0.001 frequency in blood.

Sequenced material: peripheral blood. This receptor was taken from a man aged 50 to 59 with Graves' ophthalmopathy. This chain links TRBV6-1 with TRBJ2-5, with D possibly TRBD2 on 5 matching bases. CDR3 sequence: CASGEGVETQYF. Written as DNA, the CDR3 is TGTGCCAGCGGTGAGGGAGTCGAGACCCAGTACTTC.